This T cell receptor beta chain was sequenced in a study of T cell clonality in common variable immunodeficiency. Findings and limits, study-wide: CVID subjects showed higher TCRbeta clonality than healthy controls. Fewer TCRbeta clones were shared among CVID subjects than controls.

This clone was seen ten or more times. The antigen is not known. The read halts 3 residues ahead of the CDR3 end, with the missing end drawn from the germline J gene. This CDR3 is 15 amino acids long. Looked up from germline, CDR1 is SGHAT and CDR2 is FQNNGV. With 3 bases clipped from V and 8 bases from J, the junction kept 8 bases outside the gene matches. The protocol was immunoSEQ multiplex PCR, while the TCRdb copy is restricted to in-frame clones and leaves out a portion. This repertoire holds 50,000 to 60,000 clones, and none appear only once. Material: peripheral blood mononuclear cells. The rearrangement links TRBV11-2 to TRBJ2-3; 10 bases fit TRBD2. The TCR originated in a person aged 18-70 years in good health. CDR3 protein: CASSFLAGVEVTQYF. CDR3 DNA (partial): TGTGCCAGCAGCTTCCTAGCGGGGGTCGAGGTTACG.